These T cell receptor beta chains were read from a single sample in a study of low-dose radiotherapy and immunotherapy resistance in tumors. TCRdb itself ran the reads through MiXCR, one entry per CDR3 protein. The top ten hold around 10% of the sample, which has more than 70,000 distinct CDR3 sequences, around 32% seen once. Here the sequenced sample was PBMCs, taken before treatment. The receptors shown here come from a female donor with ovarian cancer. The CDR3 runs from the conserved cysteine through the conserved F or W. The D gene is left open where the match is weak. Size values are once, few and many counts, or a class for expanded clones, and some rows have none.

d_gene: NA
abundance: NA
v_gene: TRBV10-3
j_gene: TRBJ2-5
CDR3aa: CAISESRTQETQYF
CDR3nt: TGTGCCATCAGTGAGTCAAGGACTCAAGAGACCCAGTACTTC

d_gene: NA
abundance: NA
v_gene: TRBV5-3
j_gene: TRBJ1-2
CDR3aa: CASSLVFQNYGYTF
CDR3nt: TGTGCCAGCAGCTTGGTCTTTCAGAACTATGGCTACACCTTC

d_gene: NA
abundance: many
v_gene: TRBV7-9
j_gene: TRBJ1-2
CDR3aa: CASSLGEGNYGYTF
CDR3nt: TGTGCCAGCAGCTTAGGAGAAGGGAACTATGGCTACACCTTC

d_gene: TRBD1
abundance: NA
v_gene: TRBV19
j_gene: TRBJ1-2
CDR3aa: CATYRTGVNYGYTF
CDR3nt: TGTGCCACCTATAGGACAGGGGTTAACTATGGCTACACCTTC

d_gene: NA
abundance: many
v_gene: TRBV18
j_gene: TRBJ2-7
CDR3aa: CASSPIGTEQYF
CDR3nt: TGTGCCAGCTCACCAATCGGCACCGAGCAGTACTTC

d_gene: TRBD2
abundance: NA
v_gene: TRBV4-1
j_gene: TRBJ2-7
CDR3aa: CASSQGRVGGTHEQYF
CDR3nt: TGCGCCAGCAGCCAAGGGCGCGTGGGAGGGACCCACGAGCAGTACTTC

d_gene: NA
abundance: many
v_gene: TRBV9
j_gene: TRBJ1-1
CDR3aa: CASSVGTGFVNTEAFF
CDR3nt: TGTGCCAGCAGCGTAGGCACAGGGTTTGTGAACACTGAAGCTTTCTTT

d_gene: NA
abundance: few
v_gene: TRBV7-9
j_gene: TRBJ1-1
CDR3aa: CASSLPLITGEAFF
CDR3nt: TGTGCCAGCAGCTTACCACTGATCACCGGGGAAGCTTTCTTT

d_gene: NA
abundance: NA
v_gene: TRBV28
j_gene: TRBJ1-5
CDR3aa: CASRSRGRGNQPQHF
CDR3nt: TGTGCCAGCAGAAGCAGGGGAAGGGGCAATCAGCCCCAGCATTTT

d_gene: NA
abundance: many
v_gene: TRBV6-1
j_gene: TRBJ1-1
CDR3aa: CASSYRPGEAFF
CDR3nt: TGTGCCAGCAGCTATCGACCGGGGGAAGCTTTCTTT

d_gene: NA
abundance: NA
v_gene: TRBV4-3
j_gene: TRBJ2-1
CDR3aa: CASRFREGEKDNEQFF
CDR3nt: TGCGCCAGCAGGTTCCGGGAAGGAGAAAAGGACAATGAGCAGTTCTTC

d_gene: NA
abundance: many
v_gene: TRBV25-1
j_gene: TRBJ1-2
CDR3aa: CASSVPNYGYTF
CDR3nt: TGTGCCAGCAGTGTGCCTAACTATGGCTACACCTTC

d_gene: TRBD2
abundance: NA
v_gene: TRBV3-1
j_gene: TRBJ2-1
CDR3aa: CASSQGLGLAGGNEQFF
CDR3nt: TGTGCCAGCAGCCAAGGATTGGGACTAGCGGGGGGCAATGAGCAGTTCTTC

d_gene: TRBD1
abundance: many
v_gene: TRBV15
j_gene: TRBJ2-7
CDR3aa: CATSDRDRGTYEQYF
CDR3nt: TGTGCCACCAGCGACCGGGACAGGGGGACCTACGAGCAGTACTTC

d_gene: NA
abundance: NA
v_gene: TRBV6-1
j_gene: TRBJ2-1
CDR3aa: CAIRYSSVYNEQFF
CDR3nt: TGTGCCATCAGATACTCTAGCGTCTACAATGAGCAGTTCTTC

d_gene: NA
abundance: many
v_gene: TRBV20-1
j_gene: TRBJ1-2
CDR3aa: CSAFHSNYGYTF
CDR3nt: TGCAGTGCTTTCCACTCTAACTATGGCTACACCTTC

d_gene: NA
abundance: many
v_gene: TRBV19
j_gene: TRBJ2-3
CDR3aa: CASTLQGRGTDTQYF
CDR3nt: TGTGCCAGTACTCTCCAAGGGAGAGGCACAGATACGCAGTATTTT

d_gene: NA
abundance: NA
v_gene: TRBV7-6
j_gene: TRBJ1-1
CDR3aa: CASSLAQGHTEAFF
CDR3nt: TGTGCCAGCAGCTTAGCGCAGGGACACACTGAAGCTTTCTTT

d_gene: NA
abundance: many
v_gene: TRBV9
j_gene: TRBJ2-1
CDR3aa: CASSVVAHGSNEQFF
CDR3nt: TGTGCCAGCAGCGTAGTAGCCCACGGGAGCAATGAGCAGTTCTTC

d_gene: NA
abundance: many
v_gene: TRBV24-1
j_gene: TRBJ2-2
CDR3aa: CATSDPRQNTGELFFF
CDR3nt: NA

d_gene: TRBD1
abundance: many
v_gene: TRBV15
j_gene: TRBJ2-1
CDR3aa: CATSRDQRGRPGSYNEQFF
CDR3nt: TGTGCCACCAGCAGAGATCAGAGGGGGCGGCCCGGCTCCTACAATGAGCAGTTCTTC

d_gene: NA
abundance: NA
v_gene: TRBV7-1
j_gene: TRBJ1-2
CDR3aa: CASSSRYNPNGYTF
CDR3nt: TGTGCCAGCAGCTCCCGTTACAATCCTAATGGCTACACCTTC